These 24 T cell receptor beta chains share one sample of origin, sequenced in a study of regulatory T cells in long-lasting Graves disease. As to time point: newly diagnosed GD, antithyroid drugs for less than 3 months. PBMC-extracted RNA yielded the TCR library. Investigators prepared the TCR beta libraries by applying iRepertoire HTBI primers and Arm-PCR of CDR3 regions. TCRdb passed the multiplex PCR reads through MiXCR, listing each CDR3 protein once. Of 620,000 or so distinct CDR3 sequences listed, 16% were seen once; the top ten hold roughly 18%. This same sample was also part of a study on T cells in Graves' hyperthyroidism and ophthalmopathy.

Sequenced here: peripheral blood mononuclear cells (PBMCs), sampled at new diagnosis, from a patient treated with antithyroid drugs. The source of these receptors is a woman under 40 with Graves disease.

This clonotype was seen at least ten times. The V gene is TRBV28, the J gene TRBJ2-7; D remains ambiguous. Trimming stripped 6 bases from V and 7 bases from J, with 13 bases between. The V gene's germline CDR1 is MDHEN and CDR2 SYDVKM. CDR3 length: 12 residues. CDR3 sequence: CASSTEIGEQYF. The CDR3 bases are TGTGCCAGCAGCACCGAAATCGGGGAGCAGTACTTC. The variable domain in full, completed from reference TRBV28 and TRBJ2-7, reads DVKVTQSSRYLVKRTGEKVFLECVQDMDHENMFWYRQDPGLGLRLIYFSYDVKMKEKGDIPEGYSVSREKKERFSLILESASTNQTSMYLCASSTEIGEQYFGPGTRLTVT.

This clonotype has only a few counts. This rearrangement joins TRBV9 to TRBJ2-2, with 7 nucleotides matching TRBD1. The CDR3 covers 16 residues. J was trimmed by 7 bases and V by 4 bases; bases with no gene match: 13. From germline, CDR1 is SGDLS and CDR2 YYNGEE. CDR3 sequence reads: CASSTRQGWDSGELFF. The CDR3 DNA follows: TGTGCCAGCAGCACCCGACAGGGATGGGACAGCGGGGAGCTGTTTTTT.

This clonotype was recorded at least ten times. This chain links TRBV11-2 with TRBJ1-4; weak D call: TRBD1 (6 bases). Germline V CDR1 and CDR2: SGHAT, FQNNGV. The CDR3 totals 14 residues. V gave up 0 bases and J gave up 7 bases, with 9 bases separating them. CDR3 amino acids: CASSLDRGGEKLFF. CDR3 bases: TGTGCCAGCAGCTTAGACAGGGGAGGTGAAAAACTGTTTTTT.

Of note for this clonotype: One base away lies a much larger clone, so this may be a sequencing read error. No conserved phenylalanine or tryptophan is present at the end of the CDR3, so a read error is the likely explanation. The chain joins TRBV28 to TRBJ2-3, with 7 bases that match TRBD2. The V gene end was trimmed by 1 base and the J gene end by 0 bases; junction bases not matched to a gene: 4. This CDR3 is built from 16 residues. CDR1 and CDR2 (germline): MDHEN, SYDVKM. The CDR3 region has the DNA TGTGCCAGCAGTTTATTCGGCGGGGGAAGCACAGATACGCAGTATCTT. This encodes CASSLFGGGSTDTQYL.

This sequence joins TRBV19 and TRBJ1-4, with a weak D call TRBD1 (5 bases). V lost 4 bases and J lost 8, with 20 bases in between. The CDR3 covers 16 residues. CDR1 is LNHDA, CDR2 SQIVND, per germline (reference sequence). The CDR3: CASSTPLDGGMEKLFF. DNA of the CDR3: TGTGCCAGTAGTACTCCTCTGGACGGGGGAATGGAAAAACTGTTTTTT.

This clonotype was counted at least ten times. The chain links TRBV28 to TRBJ1-6, with D hard to call. This CDR3 is 12 amino acids long. Trimming took 6 bases from V and 5 from J, leaving 5 bases between them. Germline V gives CDR1 MDHEN, CDR2 SYDVKM. CDR3 sequence reads: CASSPNNSPLHF. The DNA for the CDR3 is TGTGCCAGCAGCCCGAATAATTCACCCCTCCACTTT.

The V and J genes are TRBV7-9 and TRBJ2-6; TRBD2 matches 7 bases. V dropped 2 bases and J dropped 4; count of bases not matched to a gene: 8. CDR1 is SEHNR, CDR2 FQNEAQ, per germline (reference sequence). The CDR3 is 17 residues long. CDR3 in amino acids: CASSLTGGPSGANVLTF. The CDR3 nucleotides read TGTGCCAGCAGCTTAACGGGAGGCCCTTCAGGGGCCAACGTCCTGACTTTC.

This clonotype was observed many times. The chain links TRBV28 to TRBJ1-2; D is undetermined. CDR3 length: 13 amino acids. V was trimmed by 6 bases and J by 0 bases, leaving 8 bases between them. CDR1 MDHEN and CDR2 SYDVKM come from the germline V gene. The CDR3 reads CASSRPPNYGYTF. For the CDR3, the DNA is TGTGCCAGCAGCCGACCACCTAACTATGGCTACACCTTC.

This clonotype showed up many times. The chain combines TRBV27 with TRBJ2-5; D is possibly TRBD1 (6 bases). Trimming stripped 6 bases from V and 5 bases from J, with 13 bases between. This CDR3 has 13 amino acids. CDR1 is MNHEY and CDR2 is SMNVEV in the germline V gene (reference sequence). In DNA form, the CDR3 reads TGTGCCAGCAGCAAAACAGGGATGGAGACCCAGTACTTC. Translation gives CASSKTGMETQYF.

This clonotype was found many times. The junction and the germline gene differ at one end; a read error may be behind it. This chain connects TRBV7-7 to TRBJ2-5, with a tentative D call TRBD2 (6 bases). This CDR3 is built from 15 residues. CDR1 is SSHAT, CDR2 FNYEAQ, per germline (reference sequence). This chain's CDR3 is CASSSIPGGEETQYF. The CDR3 nucleotides are TGTGCTAGCAGCTCAATACCCGGCGGGGAGGAGACCCAGTACTTC.

As for this clonotype: A read error may produce the germline difference seen at one junction end. The chain recombines TRBV3-1 with TRBJ1-3, with D unresolved. From germline, CDR1 is LGHDT and CDR2 YNNKEL (reference sequence). The CDR3 covers 16 residues. CDR3 in amino acids: CASNQGVGDSGNTIYF. The CDR3 DNA follows: TGTGCCAGCAACCAAGGTGTAGGAGACTCTGGAAACACCATATATTTT.

In this sample, this clonotype turned up many times. The chain is built from TRBV28 and TRBJ1-1; D remains unclear. Germline CDR1 MDHEN, CDR2 SYDVKM. This CDR3 has 16 residues. V lost 5 bases and J 4 bases, leaving 20 bases between the germline ends. This CDR3 reads CASSLSFRGLGTEAFF. Here the CDR3 DNA reads TGTGCCAGCAGTCTTTCGTTTCGGGGTTTAGGCACTGAAGCTTTCTTT.

This clonotype was recorded many times. The rearrangement joins TRBV12-3 or TRBV12-4 to TRBJ2-2; the match to TRBD1 covers 10 bases. The CDR3 covers 16 residues. V was pared by 4 bases and J by 4 bases, with 6 bases of the junction left unmatched. DNA for the CDR3: TGTGCCAGCAGTTCGGGACAGGGGTCCTTCACCGGGGAGCTGTTTTTT. This codes for CASSSGQGSFTGELFF.

The chain links TRBV20-1 to TRBJ2-7; tentative D call: TRBD2 (6 bases). The V gene lost 3 bases and the J gene lost 3 bases, with 12 bases spanning the gap. CDR1 is DFQATT and CDR2 is SNEGSKA in the germline V gene (reference sequence). The CDR3 length is 13 residues. CDR3 DNA sequence: TGCAGTGCTAGGTATCCCGGGAGCTACGAGCAGTACTTC. Translation gives CSARYPGSYEQYF.

The V and J genes are TRBV9 and TRBJ1-1; possible D gene TRBD1, 6 bases. V dropped 3 bases and J dropped 6 bases, with 15 bases sitting between them. Germline V gene data show CDR1 as SGDLS and CDR2 as YYNGEE. This CDR3 has 14 amino acids. This CDR3 is CASSASFGGPEAFF. In DNA form, the CDR3 reads TGTGCCAGCAGCGCCTCTTTCGGGGGCCCTGAAGCTTTCTTT. Filled out from reference TRBV9 and TRBJ1-1, the complete variable domain reads DSGVTQTPKHLITATGQRVTLRCSPRSGDLSVYWYQQSLDQGLQFLIQYYNGEERAKGNILERFSAQQFPDLHSELNLSSLELGDSALYFCASSASFGGPEAFFGQGTRLTVV.

The table lists this clonotype with a few counts. The chain has TRBV5-6 and TRBJ2-1; D not resolved. Trimming shortened V by 6 bases and J by 7 bases, and 11 bases separated the two germline ends. There are 12 residues in the CDR3. CDR1 and CDR2 from the germline V gene are SGHDT and YYEEEE. The CDR3 spells CASTLLGNEQFF. CDR3 DNA: TGTGCCAGCACTTTGTTGGGGAATGAGCAGTTCTTC.

The rearrangement uses TRBV12-3 or TRBV12-4 and TRBJ1-2, with D maybe TRBD1 (5 bases). The CDR3 spans 13 residues. V shed 6 bases and J shed 0 bases, with 8 bases lying between them. CDR3 sequence (DNA): TGTGCCAGCAGAAAAGGGGCTAACTATGGCTACACCTTC. It yields the protein CASRKGANYGYTF.

The V and J genes are TRBV7-3 and TRBJ2-7, with D possibly called TRBD1 or TRBD2 (5 bases each). Germline lookup yields CDR1 SGHTA and CDR2 FQGTGA. V lost 5 bases and J 11 bases, leaving 22 bases between the germline ends. CDR3 size: 14 residues. The CDR3 bases are TGTGCCAGCAGCCAAGGGGTGGAGGACTCCCACAAGTACTTC. This sequence encodes CASSQGVEDSHKYF.

This clonotype appeared a few times. The chain links TRBV20-1 to TRBJ2-3; D not resolved. The CDR3 covers 12 residues. Germline V gives CDR1 DFQATT, CDR2 SNEGSKA (reference sequence). The ends were cut back, 5 bases at V and 3 bases at J, with 9 bases in the middle. DNA of the CDR3: TGCAGTGCTGATGGAGTTACAGATACGCAGTATTTT. This sequence encodes CSADGVTDTQYF.

At least ten counts were recorded for this clonotype. The chain links TRBV29-1 to TRBJ1-4, with 12 positions matching TRBD1. CDR1 SQVTM and CDR2 ANQGSEA come from the germline V gene. With V trimmed by 5 bases and J by 6 bases, 16 bases remained unmatched. The CDR3 has 18 amino acids. This CDR3 is CSVTRPRDRGLNDEKLFF. CDR3 bases: TGCAGCGTTACTAGGCCCCGGGACAGGGGGCTCAATGATGAAAAACTGTTTTTT.

This clonotype was detected ten times or more. The chain recombines TRBV28 with TRBJ2-3; D call uncertain. Per germline, CDR1 MDHEN and CDR2 SYDVKM. This CDR3 has 14 residues. Trimming left V 6 bases short and J 7 bases short, with 17 bases between. CDR3 residues: CASSKSEYPYTQYF. The CDR3 region has the DNA TGTGCCAGCAGCAAATCGGAGTATCCATATACGCAGTATTTT. Complete variable domain (other parts from reference TRBV28 and TRBJ2-3): DVKVTQSSRYLVKRTGEKVFLECVQDMDHENMFWYRQDPGLGLRLIYFSYDVKMKEKGDIPEGYSVSREKKERFSLILESASTNQTSMYLCASSKSEYPYTQYFGPGTRLTVL.

In this sample, this clonotype turned up many times. The chain uses TRBV2 and TRBJ1-5; a weak D match, TRBD1 (6 bases). The CDR3 spans 13 residues. V was trimmed by 8 bases and J by 3 bases, leaving 11 bases between them. Germline V lookup: CDR1 SNHLY, CDR2 FYNNEI. CDR3 protein: CASGRDTNQPQHF. The CDR3 nucleotides read TGTGCCAGCGGTCGGGACACCAATCAGCCCCAGCATTTT.

A remark on this clonotype: At one end the junction does not follow the germline gene, possibly because of a read error. The rearrangement uses TRBV28 and TRBJ1-2; maybe TRBD1 (5 bases). The CDR3 totals 15 residues. The germline V gene has CDR1 MDHEN and CDR2 SYDVKM. CDR3 loop: CASSSPSGLNCGYTF. The CDR3 DNA reads TGTGCCAGCAGTTCTCCCTCGGGACTAAACTGTGGCTACACCTTC.

Only a few counts were recorded for this clonotype. This chain links TRBV6-2 or TRBV6-3 with TRBJ2-7; D is perhaps TRBD2 (6 bases). V lost 4 bases to trimming and J lost 2 bases, with 12 bases between them. This CDR3 contains 14 residues. Per the germline V gene, CDR1 is MNHEY and CDR2 is SVGEGT. Here the CDR3 DNA reads TGTGCCAGCAGTTCCGGGACTCCGGCCTACGAGCAGTACTTC. Its translation: CASSSGTPAYEQYF.